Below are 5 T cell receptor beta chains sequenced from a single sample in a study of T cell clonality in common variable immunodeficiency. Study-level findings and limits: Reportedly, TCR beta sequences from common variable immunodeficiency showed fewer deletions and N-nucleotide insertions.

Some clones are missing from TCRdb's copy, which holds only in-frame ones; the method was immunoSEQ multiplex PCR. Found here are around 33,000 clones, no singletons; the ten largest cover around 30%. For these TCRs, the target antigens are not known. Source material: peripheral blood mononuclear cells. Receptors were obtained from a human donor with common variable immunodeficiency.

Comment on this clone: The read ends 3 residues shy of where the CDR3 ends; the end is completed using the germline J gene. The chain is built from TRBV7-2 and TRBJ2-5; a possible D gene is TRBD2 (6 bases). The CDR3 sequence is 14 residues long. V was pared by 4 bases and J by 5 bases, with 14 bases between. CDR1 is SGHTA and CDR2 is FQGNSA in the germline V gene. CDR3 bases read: TGTGCCAGCAGCTACCGACTAGGAACGGAGACC. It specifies CASSYRLGTET. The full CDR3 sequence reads CASSYRLGTETQYF.

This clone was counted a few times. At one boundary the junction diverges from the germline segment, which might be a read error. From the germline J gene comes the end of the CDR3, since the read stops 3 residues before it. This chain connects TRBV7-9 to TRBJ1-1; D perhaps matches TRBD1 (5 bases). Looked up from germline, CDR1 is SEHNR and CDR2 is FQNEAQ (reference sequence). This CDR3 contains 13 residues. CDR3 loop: CSSTTTANTEAFF. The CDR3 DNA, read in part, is TGTTCCAGCACCACGACAGCCAACACTGAA.

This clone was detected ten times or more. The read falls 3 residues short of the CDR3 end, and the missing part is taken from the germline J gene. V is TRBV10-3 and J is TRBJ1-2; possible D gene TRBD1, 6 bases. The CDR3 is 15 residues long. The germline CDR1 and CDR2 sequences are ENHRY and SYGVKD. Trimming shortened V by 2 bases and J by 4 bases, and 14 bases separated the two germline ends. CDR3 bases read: TGTGCCATCAGTGAGGGGGGCGCGGTGGGCTATGGC. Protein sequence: CAISEGGAVGYG. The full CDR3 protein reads CAISEGGAVGYGYTF.

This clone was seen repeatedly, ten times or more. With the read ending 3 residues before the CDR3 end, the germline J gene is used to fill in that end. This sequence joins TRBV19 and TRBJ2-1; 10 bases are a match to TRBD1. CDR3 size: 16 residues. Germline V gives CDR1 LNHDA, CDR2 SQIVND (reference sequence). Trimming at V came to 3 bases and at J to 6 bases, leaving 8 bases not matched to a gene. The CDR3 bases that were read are TGTGCCAGTAGTATGGAGACAGGGGGCAGGGGCAATGAG. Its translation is CASSMETGGRGNE. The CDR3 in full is CASSMETGGRGNEQFF.

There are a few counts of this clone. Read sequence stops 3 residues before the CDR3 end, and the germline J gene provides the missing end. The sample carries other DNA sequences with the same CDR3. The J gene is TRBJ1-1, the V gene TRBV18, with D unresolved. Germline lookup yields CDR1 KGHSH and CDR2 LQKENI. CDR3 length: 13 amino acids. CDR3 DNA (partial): TGTGCCAGCTCGCCCCCCACACTATGGGAA. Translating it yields CASSPPTLWE. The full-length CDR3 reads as CASSPPTLWEAFF.